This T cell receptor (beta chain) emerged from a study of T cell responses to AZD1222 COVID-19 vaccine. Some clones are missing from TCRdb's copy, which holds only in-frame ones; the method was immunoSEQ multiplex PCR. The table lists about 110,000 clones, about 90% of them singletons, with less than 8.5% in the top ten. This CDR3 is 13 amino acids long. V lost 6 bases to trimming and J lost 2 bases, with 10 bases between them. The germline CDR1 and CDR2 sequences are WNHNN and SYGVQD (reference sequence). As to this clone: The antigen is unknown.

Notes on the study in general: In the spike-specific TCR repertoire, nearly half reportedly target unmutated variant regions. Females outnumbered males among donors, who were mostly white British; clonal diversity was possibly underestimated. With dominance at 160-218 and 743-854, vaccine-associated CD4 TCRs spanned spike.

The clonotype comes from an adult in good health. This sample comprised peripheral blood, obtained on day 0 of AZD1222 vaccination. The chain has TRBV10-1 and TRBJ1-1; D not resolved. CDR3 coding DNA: TGCGCCAGCAGCGGCGACGGTAACACTGAAGCTTTCTTT. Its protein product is CASSGDGNTEAFF.